The clone carrying this T cell receptor beta chain was counted once. Its target is not known. The data were taken from a study of OX40 agonist ivuxolimab in advanced cancers. Background on the study: Males comprised about 78% of the group, whose mean age was about 62 years (range roughly 20 to 85). General study results and limits: CD4+ and CD8+ T cells in blood underwent clonal expansion by week 6 at 0.1 to 3.0 mg/kg.

The CDR3 contains 15 residues. Trimming took 3 bases from V and 6 from J; bases not matched to a gene: 4. Germline V CDR1 and CDR2: MDHEN, SYDVKM. Generated by immunoSEQ multiplex PCR, the TCRdb table keeps only in-frame clones and is missing some. The sample yields 90,000 to 100,000 clones, roughly nine tenths seen once. Samples were taken at baseline and on day 1 of cycles 4 and 7. The rearrangement uses TRBV28 and TRBJ2-1; TRBD2 aligns across 11 bases. The material sequenced was CD4+ or CD8+ T cells sorted from blood, taken in a trial of the OX40 agonist ivuxolimab. The receptor was derived from an adult with an advanced solid tumor such as melanoma, head and neck, liver or kidney cancer. CDR3 in DNA: TGTGCCAGCAGTTTGGCTAGCGGGAGGTTCAATGAGCAGTTCTTC. It encodes CASSLASGRFNEQFF.